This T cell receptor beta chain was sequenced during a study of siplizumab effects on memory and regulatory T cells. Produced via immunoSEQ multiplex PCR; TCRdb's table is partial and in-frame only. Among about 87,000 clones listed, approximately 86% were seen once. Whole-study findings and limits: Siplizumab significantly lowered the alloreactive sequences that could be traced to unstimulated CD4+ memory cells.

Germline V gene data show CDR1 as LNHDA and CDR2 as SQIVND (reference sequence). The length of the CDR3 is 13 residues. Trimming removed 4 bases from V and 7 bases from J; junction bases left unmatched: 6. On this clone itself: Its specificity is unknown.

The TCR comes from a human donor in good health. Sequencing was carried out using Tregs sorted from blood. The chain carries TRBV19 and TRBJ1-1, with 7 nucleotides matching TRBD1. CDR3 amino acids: CASSTGGFGEAFF. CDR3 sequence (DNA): TGTGCCAGTAGTACAGGGGGGTTTGGTGAAGCTTTCTTT.